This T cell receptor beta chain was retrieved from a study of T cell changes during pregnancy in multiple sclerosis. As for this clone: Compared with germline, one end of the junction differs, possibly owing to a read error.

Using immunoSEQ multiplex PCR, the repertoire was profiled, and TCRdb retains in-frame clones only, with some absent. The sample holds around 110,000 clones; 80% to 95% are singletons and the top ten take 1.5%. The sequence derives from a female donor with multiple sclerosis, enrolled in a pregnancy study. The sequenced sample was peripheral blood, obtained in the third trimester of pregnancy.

This CDR3 reads CATGGAEIQYF. CDR3 DNA: TGTGCCACCGGAGGAGCAGAGATCCAGTACTTC. The genes are TRBV25-1 and TRBJ2-5; D might be TRBD2 (5 bases). The germline V gene has CDR1 MGHDK and CDR2 SYGVNS. The CDR3 runs to 11 residues.